A single sample is the source of the 7 T cell receptor beta chains below, sequenced in a study of T cell responses to AZD1222 COVID-19 vaccine. Assay: immunoSEQ multiplex PCR; the TCRdb copy retains only in-frame clones and omits some. The sample holds 110,000 to 150,000 clones, approximately 92% seen once. Sequencing was performed on peripheral blood, taken on day 0 of AZD1222 vaccination. The receptors derive from an adult in good health.

The chain is built from TRBV10-1 and TRBJ2-2; perhaps D is TRBD1 or TRBD2 (5 bases each). The V end lost 2 bases, the J end lost 7 bases, and 8 bases lay between the germline ends. The germline CDR1 and CDR2 sequences are WNHNN and SYGVQD (reference sequence). The length of the CDR3 is 13 residues. The CDR3 protein is CASSEQGVGELFF. In nucleotides, the CDR3 is TGCGCCAGCAGTGAGCAGGGAGTCGGGGAGCTGTTTTTT.

This chain links TRBV11-2 with TRBJ2-7; a possible D gene is TRBD1 (6 bases). From germline, CDR1 is SGHAT and CDR2 FQNNGV. V lost 4 bases and J 6 bases, leaving 13 bases between the germline ends. The CDR3 covers 13 residues. CDR3: CASSWQGGLEQYF. The CDR3 DNA reads TGTGCCAGCAGCTGGCAAGGGGGTCTCGAGCAGTACTTC.

This rearrangement joins TRBV19 to TRBJ1-2; D gene uncertain. The CDR3 has 12 residues. Germline loops: CDR1 LNHDA, CDR2 SQIVND (reference sequence). The V gene lost 8 bases and the J gene lost 7 bases, with 14 bases spanning the gap. The CDR3 region has the DNA TGTGCCAGTGGGTCCAGGAGTCGTGGCTACACCTTC. Protein: CASGSRSRGYTF. The variable domain in full, with the rest retrieved from reference TRBV19 and TRBJ1-2, is DGGITQSPKYLFRKEGQNVTLSCEQNLNHDAMYWYRQDPGQGLRLIYYSQIVNDFQKGDIAEGYSVSREKKESFPLTVTSAQKNPTAFYLCASGSRSRGYTFGSGTRLTVV.

The chain has TRBV10-1 and TRBJ2-1; TRBD1 might be the D (6 bases). The germline V gene has CDR1 WNHNN and CDR2 SYGVQD (reference sequence). This CDR3 spans 13 amino acids. V shed 3 bases and J shed 6 bases, with 9 bases lying between them. In DNA, the CDR3 is TGCGCCAGCAGTGACAGGGGTATCAATGAGCAGTTCTTC. It translates to CASSDRGINEQFF.

The chain uses TRBV28 and TRBJ1-5; 7 bases are a match to TRBD1. The CDR3 is 16 residues long. V shed 7 bases, J shed 0 bases, and the junction held 9 bases outside the gene matches. Per germline, CDR1 MDHEN and CDR2 SYDVKM. This CDR3 is CASNPGQYVSNQPQHF. CDR3 coding DNA: TGTGCCAGCAACCCGGGACAGTACGTTAGCAATCAGCCCCAGCATTTT. The full variable domain, its missing parts supplied by reference TRBV28 and TRBJ1-5, is DVKVTQSSRYLVKRTGEKVFLECVQDMDHENMFWYRQDPGLGLRLIYFSYDVKMKEKGDIPEGYSVSREKKERFSLILESASTNQTSMYLCASNPGQYVSNQPQHFGDGTRLSIL.

The chain recombines TRBV27 with TRBJ2-7; TRBD1 agrees at 7 bases. The CDR3 extends over 14 amino acids. V trimming: 1 base; J trimming: 3 bases; junction bases outside the gene matches: 3. Germline assignment: CDR1 MNHEY and CDR2 SMNVEV (reference sequence). CDR3 bases: TGTGCCAGCAGTTTATTGACAGGGAACTACGAGCAGTACTTC. It specifies CASSLLTGNYEQYF.

This rearrangement joins TRBV28 to TRBJ1-1; D is possibly TRBD1 (6 bases). The V gene's germline CDR1 is MDHEN and CDR2 SYDVKM. The CDR3 has 14 residues. V dropped 3 bases and J dropped 4 bases, with 12 bases sitting between them. CDR3 bases: TGTGCCAGCAGTTTCCCCGGGGGCGGCACTGAAGCTTTCTTT. It translates to CASSFPGGGTEAFF.